The 11 T cell receptor beta chains below were found in one sample sequenced in a study of blood T cell repertoires in COVID-19. TCRdb's table, derived via immunoSEQ multiplex PCR, lists solely in-frame clones and lacks some. The top ten clones hold roughly 7.2% of a sample with about 340,000 clones, 75% to 90% of them seen once. Sequences were obtained from peripheral blood. These receptors were taken from a woman aged 55-69 years with COVID-19, enrolled during active disease.

With regard to this clone: The sample holds other DNA sequences that translate to the same CDR3. V gene TRBV7-9 combines with J gene TRBJ2-3; D perhaps matches TRBD2 (5 bases). The germline V and J ends were trimmed by 3 bases and 1 base, with 8 bases remaining between them. Germline V gives CDR1 SEHNR, CDR2 FQNEAQ (reference sequence). CDR3 length: 14 amino acids. The CDR3 coding sequence is TGTGCCAGCAGCTTCAGCGGAGGCACAGATACGCAGTATTTT. Amino acid sequence: CASSFSGGTDTQYF.

The chain couples TRBV27 to TRBJ2-7, with TRBD2 identical over 14 bases. Germline CDR1 and CDR2: MNHEY and SMNVEV (reference sequence). The junction had 10 bases not matched to a gene; V was cut back by 11 bases and J by 7 bases. The CDR3 runs to 14 residues. The CDR3 nucleotides are TGTGCCGTGAGACTAGCGGGGGGGCCGGGTGAGCAGTACTTC. This codes for CAVRLAGGPGEQYF.

This chain links TRBV9 with TRBJ1-2; TRBD1 is a possible D gene (5 bases). This CDR3 is 16 amino acids long. Germline V gives CDR1 SGDLS, CDR2 YYNGEE. With 1 base removed from V and 4 bases from J, the gap between germline ends came to 17 bases. This CDR3 is CASSVNARDSIYGYTF. The CDR3, as DNA: TGTGCCAGCAGCGTAAACGCCAGGGATAGTATCTATGGCTACACCTTC.

As for this clone: This specimen includes other DNA sequences encoding the same CDR3. The V gene is TRBV6-5, the J gene TRBJ2-3; the D gene is possibly TRBD2 (5 bases). Per the germline V gene, CDR1 is MNHEY and CDR2 is SVGAGI. There are 14 residues in the CDR3. V lost 0 bases and J lost 1, with 5 bases in between. For the CDR3, the DNA is TGTGCCAGCAGTTACTCCGGGGGCACAGATACGCAGTATTTT. It yields the protein CASSYSGGTDTQYF.

The genes are TRBV9 and TRBJ2-5; 12 nucleotides agree with TRBD2. Looked up from germline, CDR1 is SGDLS and CDR2 is YYNGEE. The V gene end was trimmed by 3 bases and the J gene end by 5 bases; junction bases not matched to a gene: 5. The CDR3 spans 15 residues. The CDR3 loop reads CASSASGGATETQYF. CDR3 DNA sequence: TGTGCCAGCAGCGCTAGCGGGGGGGCCACGGAGACCCAGTACTTC.

This chain uses TRBV11-2 with TRBJ1-2, with a tentative D call TRBD1 (5 bases). Looked up from germline, CDR1 is SGHAT and CDR2 is FQNNGV. V gave up 1 base and J gave up 1 base, with 13 bases separating them. The CDR3 has 16 residues. The CDR3 spells CASSLGQLGGNYGYTF. The CDR3, as DNA: TGTGCCAGCAGCTTAGGACAGTTAGGCGGTAACTATGGCTACACCTTC.

The chain links TRBV5-5 to TRBJ1-6, with TRBD1 as a possible D gene (6 bases). This CDR3 comprises 15 residues. The germline CDR1 and CDR2 sequences are SGHKS and YYEKEE (reference sequence). With 0 bases removed from V and 2 bases from J, the gap between germline ends came to 6 bases. CDR3 sequence reads: CASSLAGAYNSPLHF. In DNA, the CDR3 is TGTGCCAGCAGCTTGGCAGGGGCCTATAATTCACCCCTCCACTTT. The full variable domain, with the rest looked up from reference TRBV5-5 and TRBJ1-6, is DAGVTQSPTHLIKTRGQQVTLRCSPISGHKSVSWYQQVLGQGPQFIFQYYEKEERGRGNFPDRFSARQFPNYSSELNVNALLLGDSALYLCASSLAGAYNSPLHFGNGTRLTVT.

This clone was found once. The rearrangement uses TRBV5-1 and TRBJ1-4; D is unclear. Per germline, CDR1 SGHRS and CDR2 YFSETQ. The CDR3 runs 15 residues. Trimming pared 0 bases from V and 4 bases from J, leaving 10 bases between. In nucleotides, the CDR3 is TGCGCCAGCAGCTTGGGTACAGTTATTAATGAAAAACTGTTTTTT. The encoded protein is CASSLGTVINEKLFF.

The chain has TRBV4-1 and TRBJ2-2, with D tentatively TRBD2 (5 bases). V dropped 1 base and J dropped 6 bases, with 15 bases sitting between them. This CDR3 is 16 amino acids long. In germline, CDR1 is MGHRA, CDR2 YSYEKL. CDR3 region: CASSQVTYPRAGELFF. CDR3 DNA sequence: TGCGCCAGCAGCCAAGTAACCTACCCGCGGGCCGGGGAGCTGTTTTTT.

The chain recombines TRBV11-2 with TRBJ2-7; tentatively, D is TRBD2 (7 bases). Germline CDR1 SGHAT, CDR2 FQNNGV. The CDR3 spans 15 residues. V dropped 4 bases and J dropped 3 bases, with 16 bases sitting between them. The CDR3 region has the DNA TGTGCCAGCAGCTCCCTTCGGGGGGCGGACTACGAGCAGTACTTC. As protein: CASSSLRGADYEQYF.

This chain connects TRBV30 to TRBJ1-1; D is ambiguous. V was clipped by 5 bases and J by 1 base, with 14 bases between them. CDR1 and CDR2 (germline): GTSNPN, SVGIG (reference sequence). The CDR3 has 14 residues. The CDR3 loop reads CAWFRAGWNTEAFF. The CDR3 region has the DNA TGTGCCTGGTTTCGGGCGGGGTGGAACACTGAAGCTTTCTTT.